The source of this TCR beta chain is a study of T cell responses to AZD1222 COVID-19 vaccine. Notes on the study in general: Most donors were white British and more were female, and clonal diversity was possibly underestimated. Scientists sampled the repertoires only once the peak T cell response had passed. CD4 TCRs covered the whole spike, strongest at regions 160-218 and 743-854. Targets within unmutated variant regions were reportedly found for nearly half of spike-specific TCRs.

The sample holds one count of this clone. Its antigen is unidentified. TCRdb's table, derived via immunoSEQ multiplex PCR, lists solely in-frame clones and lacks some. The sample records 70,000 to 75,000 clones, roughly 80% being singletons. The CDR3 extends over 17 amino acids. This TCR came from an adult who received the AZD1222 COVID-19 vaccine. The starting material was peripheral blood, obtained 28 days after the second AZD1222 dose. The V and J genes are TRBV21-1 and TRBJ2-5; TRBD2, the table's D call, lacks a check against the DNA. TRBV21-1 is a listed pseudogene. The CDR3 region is CASSKKTSGARRETQYF. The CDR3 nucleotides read TGTGCCAGCAGCAAAAAGACTAGCGGGGCTCGGAGGGAGACCCAGTACTTC.